This T cell receptor beta chain was sequenced for a study of vaccination and CD4 T cells after COVID-19. For this clonotype: Its antigen is unidentified.

CD4+ T cells that had been cultured provided DNA sequenced with the Oncomine TCR Beta short-read assay. MiXCR, run by TCRdb on the PCR reads, gives a single entry per CDR3 protein. The repertoire holds 7,500 to 10,000 distinct CDR3 sequences, about 55% seen once, with 7.3% in the top ten. Noted treatment: roughly 10-day PBMC culture with coronavirus spike peptide pools or control peptides (ViraFEST assay). Germline-derived CDR1 and CDR2 are SNHLY and FYNNEI. Trimming pared 8 bases from V and 5 bases from J, leaving 17 bases between. CDR3 length: 14 amino acids. Material: CD4+ T cells from blood, cultured in vitro. The TCR originated in a human donor who had recovered from COVID-19. The chain links TRBV2 to TRBJ2-3; TRBD1 or TRBD2 may be the D gene (6 bases each). CDR3 nucleotide sequence: TGTGCCAGCGGACAGACCGGGGGACGAGATACGCAGTATTTT. As protein: CASGQTGGRDTQYF.